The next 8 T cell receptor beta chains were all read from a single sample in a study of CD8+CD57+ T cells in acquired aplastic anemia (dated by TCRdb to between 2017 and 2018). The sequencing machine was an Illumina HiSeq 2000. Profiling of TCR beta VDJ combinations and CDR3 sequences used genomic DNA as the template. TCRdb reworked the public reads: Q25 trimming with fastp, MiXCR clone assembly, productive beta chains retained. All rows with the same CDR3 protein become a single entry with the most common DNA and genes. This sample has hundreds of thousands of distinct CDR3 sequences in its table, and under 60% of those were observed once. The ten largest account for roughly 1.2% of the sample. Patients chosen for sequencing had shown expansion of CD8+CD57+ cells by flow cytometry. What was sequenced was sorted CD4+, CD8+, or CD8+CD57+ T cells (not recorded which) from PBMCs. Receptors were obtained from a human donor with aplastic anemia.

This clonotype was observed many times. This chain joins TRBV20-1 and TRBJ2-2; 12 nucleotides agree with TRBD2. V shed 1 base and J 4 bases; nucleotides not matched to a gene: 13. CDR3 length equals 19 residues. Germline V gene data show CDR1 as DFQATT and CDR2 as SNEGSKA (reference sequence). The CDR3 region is CSARADASGGATGTGELFF. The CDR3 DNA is TGCAGTGCTAGAGCTGATGCTAGCGGGGGGGCGACGGGCACCGGGGAGCTGTTTTTT.

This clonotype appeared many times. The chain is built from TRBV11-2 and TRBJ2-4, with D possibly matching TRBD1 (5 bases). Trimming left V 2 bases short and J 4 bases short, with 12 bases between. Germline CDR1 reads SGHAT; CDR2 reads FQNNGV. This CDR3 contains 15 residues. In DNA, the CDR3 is TGTGCCAGCAGCTTAACCGACAGTTTGAAAAACATTCAGTACTTC. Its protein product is CASSLTDSLKNIQYF. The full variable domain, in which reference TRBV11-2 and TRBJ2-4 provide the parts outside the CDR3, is EAGVAQSPRYKIIEKRQSVAFWCNPISGHATLYWYQQILGQGPKLLIQFQNNGVVDDSQLPKDRFSAERLKGVDSTLKIQPAKLEDSAVYLCASSLTDSLKNIQYFGAGTRLSVL.

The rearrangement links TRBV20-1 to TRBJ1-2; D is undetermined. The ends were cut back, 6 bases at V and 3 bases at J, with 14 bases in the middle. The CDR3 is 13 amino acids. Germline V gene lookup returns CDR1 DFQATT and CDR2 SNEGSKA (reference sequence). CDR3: CSANPSAYYGYTF. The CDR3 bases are TGCAGTGCCAACCCGTCGGCCTACTATGGCTACACCTTC.

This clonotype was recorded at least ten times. The CDR3 DNA sequence: TGTGCCACCAGTGACACTCCTGGACTAGCGGGGGGTCCCACGGGGGGGACCCAGTACTTC. This translates into CATSDTPGLAGGPTGGTQYF. The rearrangement joins TRBV24-1 to TRBJ2-5, with 14 positions matching TRBD2. From germline, CDR1 is KGHDR and CDR2 SFDVKD. V lost 4 bases and J lost 7; bases outside the gene matches: 19. The CDR3 covers 20 residues.

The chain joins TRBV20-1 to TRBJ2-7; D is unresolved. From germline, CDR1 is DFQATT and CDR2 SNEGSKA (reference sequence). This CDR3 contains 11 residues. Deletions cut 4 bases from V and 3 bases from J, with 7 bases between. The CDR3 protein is CSAIPGYEQYF. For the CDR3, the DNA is TGCAGTGCTATTCCGGGCTACGAGCAGTACTTC.

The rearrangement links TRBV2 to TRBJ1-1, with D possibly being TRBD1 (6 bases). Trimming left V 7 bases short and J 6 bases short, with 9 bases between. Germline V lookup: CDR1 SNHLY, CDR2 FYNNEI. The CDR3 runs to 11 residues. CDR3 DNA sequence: TGTGCCAGCACAGGGGCCGCTGAAGCTTTCTTT. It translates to CASTGAAEAFF.

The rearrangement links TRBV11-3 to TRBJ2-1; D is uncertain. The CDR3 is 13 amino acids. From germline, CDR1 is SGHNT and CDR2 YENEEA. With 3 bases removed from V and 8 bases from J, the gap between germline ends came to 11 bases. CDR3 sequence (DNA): TGTGCCAGCAGCTTCGGCAGGTTAGATGAGCAGTTCTTC. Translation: CASSFGRLDEQFF.

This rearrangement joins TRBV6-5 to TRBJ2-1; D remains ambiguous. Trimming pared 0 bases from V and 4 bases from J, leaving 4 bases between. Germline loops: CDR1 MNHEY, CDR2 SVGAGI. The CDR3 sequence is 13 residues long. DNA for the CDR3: TGTGCCAGCAGTTACTCCTTATACAATGAGCAGTTCTTC. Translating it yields CASSYSLYNEQFF.